This paragraph covers one T cell receptor beta chain sequence. These data come from a study of blood T cell repertoires in COVID-19. At the level of the study: Italy, Spain and the United States were the sources of the convalescent and acute COVID-19 samples. PBMCs, B-cell-depleted T cells, or T cells provided the cDNA or gDNA that made up the material.

In the original analysis: Reference gene primer amplification gave nucleated cell count estimates. Method: immunoSEQ multiplex PCR; TCRdb's copy keeps in-frame clones and lacks some. V and J calls and clone size are as listed in that table; D and trimming were resolved from the DNA. The table lists approximately 100,000 clones, approximately 79% of them singletons. This CDR3 contains 15 residues. The germline V and J ends were trimmed by 3 bases and 6 bases, with 15 bases remaining between them. CDR1 and CDR2 from the germline V gene are MDHEN and SYDVKM. This TCR derives from an elderly woman with active or convalescent COVID-19. Input material: peripheral blood. The chain carries TRBV28 and TRBJ2-1; weak D call: TRBD2 (6 bases). The CDR3 sequence is CASSFTLTRANEQFF. The DNA for the CDR3 is TGTGCCAGCAGTTTTACTCTGACTAGGGCCAATGAGCAGTTCTTC.